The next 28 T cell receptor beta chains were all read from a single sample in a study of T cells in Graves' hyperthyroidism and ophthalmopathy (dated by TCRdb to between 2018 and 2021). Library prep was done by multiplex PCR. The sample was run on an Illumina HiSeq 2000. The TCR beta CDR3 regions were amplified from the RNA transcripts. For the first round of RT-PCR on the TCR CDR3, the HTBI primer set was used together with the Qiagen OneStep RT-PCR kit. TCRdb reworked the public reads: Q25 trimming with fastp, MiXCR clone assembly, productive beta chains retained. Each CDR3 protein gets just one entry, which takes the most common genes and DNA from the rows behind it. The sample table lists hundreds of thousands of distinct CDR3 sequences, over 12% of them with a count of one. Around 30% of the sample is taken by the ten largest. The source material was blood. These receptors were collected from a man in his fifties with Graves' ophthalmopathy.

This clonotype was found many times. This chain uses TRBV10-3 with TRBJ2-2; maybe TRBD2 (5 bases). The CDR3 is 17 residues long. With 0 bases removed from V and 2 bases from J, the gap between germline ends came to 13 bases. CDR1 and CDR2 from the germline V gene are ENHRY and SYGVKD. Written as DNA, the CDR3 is TGTGCCATCAGTGAGTCGATGCTAGCTAGTAACACCGGGGAGCTGTTTTTT. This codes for CAISESMLASNTGELFF.

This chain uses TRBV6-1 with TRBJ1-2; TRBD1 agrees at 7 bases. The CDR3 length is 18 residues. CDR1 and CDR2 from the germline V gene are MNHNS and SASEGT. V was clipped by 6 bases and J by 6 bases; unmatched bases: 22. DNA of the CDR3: TGTGCCAGCAGCTCCCGAGCCGGGACAGTCGGCGTTAGGGATGGCTACACCTTC. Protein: CASSSRAGTVGVRDGYTF.

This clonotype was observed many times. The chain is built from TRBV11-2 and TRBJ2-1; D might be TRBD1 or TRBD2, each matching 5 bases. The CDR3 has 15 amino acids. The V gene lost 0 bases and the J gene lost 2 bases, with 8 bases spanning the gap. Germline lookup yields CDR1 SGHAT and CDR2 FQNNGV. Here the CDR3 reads CASSLDRGTYNEQFF. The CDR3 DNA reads TGTGCCAGCAGCTTAGATCGGGGCACCTACAATGAGCAGTTCTTC.

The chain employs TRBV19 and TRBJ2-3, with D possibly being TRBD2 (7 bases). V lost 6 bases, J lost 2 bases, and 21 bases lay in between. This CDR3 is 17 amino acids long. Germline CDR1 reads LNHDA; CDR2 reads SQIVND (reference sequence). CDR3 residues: CASSPAGGGVATDTQYF. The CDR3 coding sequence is TGTGCCAGTAGCCCCGCGGGCGGGGGCGTCGCCACAGATACGCAGTATTTT.

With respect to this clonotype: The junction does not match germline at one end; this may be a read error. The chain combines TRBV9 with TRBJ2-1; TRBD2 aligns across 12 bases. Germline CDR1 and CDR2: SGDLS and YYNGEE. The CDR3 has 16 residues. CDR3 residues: CGSSVGLAGRYNEQFF. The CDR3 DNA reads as TGTGGCAGCAGCGTGGGACTAGCGGGCCGTTACAATGAGCAGTTCTTC.

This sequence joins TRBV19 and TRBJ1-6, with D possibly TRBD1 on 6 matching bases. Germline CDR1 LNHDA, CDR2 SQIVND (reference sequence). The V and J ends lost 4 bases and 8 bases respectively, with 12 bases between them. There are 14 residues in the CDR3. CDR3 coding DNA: TGTGCCAGTAGTACCAGGGGAACGGATTCACCCCTCCACTTT. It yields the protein CASSTRGTDSPLHF.

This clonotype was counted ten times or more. The CDR3 region has the DNA TGTGCCAGCAGCGGACTCGTATCTGGAAACACCATATATTTT. It yields the protein CASSGLVSGNTIYF. The rearrangement links TRBV3-1 to TRBJ1-3; D remains unclear. CDR1 LGHDT and CDR2 YNNKEL come from the germline V gene (reference sequence). Trimming cost V 5 bases and J 1 base, with 9 bases left between them. The CDR3 is made up of 14 amino acids.

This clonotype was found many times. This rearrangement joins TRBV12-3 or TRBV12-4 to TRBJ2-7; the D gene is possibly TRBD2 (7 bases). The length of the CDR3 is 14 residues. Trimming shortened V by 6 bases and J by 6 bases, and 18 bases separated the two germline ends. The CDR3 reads CASRRTGGLGEQYF. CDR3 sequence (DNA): TGTGCCAGCAGACGCACGGGGGGCCTAGGCGAGCAGTACTTC.

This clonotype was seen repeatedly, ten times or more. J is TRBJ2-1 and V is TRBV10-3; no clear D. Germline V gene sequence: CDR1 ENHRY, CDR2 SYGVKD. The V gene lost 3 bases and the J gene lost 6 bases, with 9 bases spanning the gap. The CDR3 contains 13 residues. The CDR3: CAISESAPNEQFF. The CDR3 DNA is TGTGCCATCAGTGAATCGGCACCCAATGAGCAGTTCTTC.

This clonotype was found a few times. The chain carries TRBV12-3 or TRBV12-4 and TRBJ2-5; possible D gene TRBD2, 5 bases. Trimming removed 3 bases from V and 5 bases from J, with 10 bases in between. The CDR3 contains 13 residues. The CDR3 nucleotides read TGTGCCAGCAGTTTCTCCGGGGTCGAGACCCAGTACTTC. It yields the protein CASSFSGVETQYF.

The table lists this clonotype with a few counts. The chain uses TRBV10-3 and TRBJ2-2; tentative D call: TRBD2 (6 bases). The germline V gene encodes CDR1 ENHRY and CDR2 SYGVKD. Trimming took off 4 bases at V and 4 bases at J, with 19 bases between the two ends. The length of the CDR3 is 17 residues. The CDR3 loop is CAISGRLGQEGTGELFF. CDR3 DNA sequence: TGTGCCATCAGTGGGCGGCTTGGGCAGGAGGGCACCGGGGAGCTGTTTTTT.

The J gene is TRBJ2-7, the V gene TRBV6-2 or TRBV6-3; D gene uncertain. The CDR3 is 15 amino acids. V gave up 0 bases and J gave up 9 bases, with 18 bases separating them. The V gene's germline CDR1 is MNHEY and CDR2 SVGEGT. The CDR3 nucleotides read TGTGCCAGCAGTTACTCGACCCAGACCTACGAAGGGCAGTACTTC. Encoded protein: CASSYSTQTYEGQYF.

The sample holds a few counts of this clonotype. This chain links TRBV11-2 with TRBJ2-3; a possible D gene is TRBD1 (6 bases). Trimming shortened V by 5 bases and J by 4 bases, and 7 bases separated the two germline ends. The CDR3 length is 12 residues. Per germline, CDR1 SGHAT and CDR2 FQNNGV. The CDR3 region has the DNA TGTGCCAGCAGCAACAGGGCAGATACGCAGTATTTT. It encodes CASSNRADTQYF.

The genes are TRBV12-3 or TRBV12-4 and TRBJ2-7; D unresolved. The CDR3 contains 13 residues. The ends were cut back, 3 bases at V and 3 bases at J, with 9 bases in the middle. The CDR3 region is CASSFSHSYEQYF. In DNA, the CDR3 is TGTGCCAGCAGTTTCTCTCACAGCTACGAGCAGTACTTC.

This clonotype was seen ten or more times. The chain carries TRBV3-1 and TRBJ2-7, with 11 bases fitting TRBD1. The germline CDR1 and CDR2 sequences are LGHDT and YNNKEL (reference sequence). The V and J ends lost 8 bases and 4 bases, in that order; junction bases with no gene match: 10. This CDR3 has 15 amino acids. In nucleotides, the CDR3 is TGTGCCAGCGGACCGCGGGACAGGGGGTTGTACGAGCAGTACTTC. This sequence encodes CASGPRDRGLYEQYF.

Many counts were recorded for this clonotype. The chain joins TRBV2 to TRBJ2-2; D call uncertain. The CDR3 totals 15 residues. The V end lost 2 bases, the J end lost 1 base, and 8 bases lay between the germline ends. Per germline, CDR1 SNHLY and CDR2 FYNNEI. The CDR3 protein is CASSESAWNTGELFF. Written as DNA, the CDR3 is TGTGCCAGCAGTGAATCCGCGTGGAACACCGGGGAGCTGTTTTTT.

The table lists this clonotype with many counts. The CDR3, as DNA: TGTGCCAGCAGCTTAGGTTCGACGCCGAACACTGAAGCTTTCTTT. It translates to CASSLGSTPNTEAFF. J is TRBJ1-1 and V is TRBV11-2; D is uncertain. The CDR3 covers 15 residues. V was cut by 1 base and J by 1 base, with 10 bases left in between. Germline V lookup: CDR1 SGHAT, CDR2 FQNNGV. The full variable domain, rest sourced from reference TRBV11-2 and TRBJ1-1, is EAGVAQSPRYKIIEKRQSVAFWCNPISGHATLYWYQQILGQGPKLLIQFQNNGVVDDSQLPKDRFSAERLKGVDSTLKIQPAKLEDSAVYLCASSLGSTPNTEAFFGQGTRLTVV.

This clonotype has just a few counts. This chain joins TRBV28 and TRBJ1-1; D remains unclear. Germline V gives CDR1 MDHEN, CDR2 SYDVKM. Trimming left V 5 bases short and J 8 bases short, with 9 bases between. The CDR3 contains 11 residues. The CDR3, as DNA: TGTGCCAGCAGTACCCAAACCGAAGCTTTCTTT. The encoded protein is CASSTQTEAFF. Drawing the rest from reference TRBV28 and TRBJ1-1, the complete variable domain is DVKVTQSSRYLVKRTGEKVFLECVQDMDHENMFWYRQDPGLGLRLIYFSYDVKMKEKGDIPEGYSVSREKKERFSLILESASTNQTSMYLCASSTQTEAFFGQGTRLTVV.

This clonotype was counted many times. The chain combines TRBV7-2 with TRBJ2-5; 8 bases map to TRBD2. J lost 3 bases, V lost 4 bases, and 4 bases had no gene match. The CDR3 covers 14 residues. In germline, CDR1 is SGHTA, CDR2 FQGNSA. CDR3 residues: CASSSWTSKETQYF. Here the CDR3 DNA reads TGTGCCAGCAGCTCCTGGACTAGCAAAGAGACCCAGTACTTC.

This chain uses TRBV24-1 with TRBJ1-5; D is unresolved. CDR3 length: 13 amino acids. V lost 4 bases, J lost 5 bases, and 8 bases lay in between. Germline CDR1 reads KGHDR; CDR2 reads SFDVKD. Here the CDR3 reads CATSESQYQPQHF. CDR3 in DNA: TGTGCCACCAGTGAGTCGCAGTATCAGCCCCAGCATTTT.

The CDR3 DNA follows: TGTGCCAGCATGGGGACAGGGATTGCCAAAAACATTCAGTACTTC. Translation gives CASMGTGIAKNIQYF. V usage is TRBV2 and J usage is TRBJ2-4, with 9 bases aligning to TRBD1. Losses at the gene ends were 7 bases for V and 1 base for J; bases not matched to a gene: 5. The CDR3 contains 15 residues. CDR1 is SNHLY, CDR2 FYNNEI, per germline.

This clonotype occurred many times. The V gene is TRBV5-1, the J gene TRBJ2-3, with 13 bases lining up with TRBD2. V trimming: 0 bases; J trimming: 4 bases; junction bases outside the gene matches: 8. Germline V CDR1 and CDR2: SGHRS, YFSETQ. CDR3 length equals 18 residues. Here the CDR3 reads CASSLEGTSGTQADTQYF. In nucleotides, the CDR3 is TGCGCCAGCAGCTTGGAGGGGACTAGCGGGACCCAGGCAGATACGCAGTATTTT.

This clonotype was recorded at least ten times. The CDR3 is CASSLGLAGRWDTQYF. The CDR3 coding sequence is TGTGCCAGCAGCTTAGGACTAGCGGGACGCTGGGATACGCAGTATTTT. The chain employs TRBV7-9 and TRBJ2-3, with 11 nucleotides matching TRBD2. The CDR3 covers 16 residues. V dropped 1 base and J dropped 6; count of bases not matched to a gene: 6. Per the germline V gene, CDR1 is SEHNR and CDR2 is FQNEAQ (reference sequence).

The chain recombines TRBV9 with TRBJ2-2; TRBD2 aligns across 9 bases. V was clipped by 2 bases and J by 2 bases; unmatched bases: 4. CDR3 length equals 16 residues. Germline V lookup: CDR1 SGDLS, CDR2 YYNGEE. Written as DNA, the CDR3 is TGTGCCAGCAGCGTTGCTAGCGGGACAAACACCGGGGAGCTGTTTTTT. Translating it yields CASSVASGTNTGELFF. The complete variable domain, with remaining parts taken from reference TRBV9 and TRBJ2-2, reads DSGVTQTPKHLITATGQRVTLRCSPRSGDLSVYWYQQSLDQGLQFLIQYYNGEERAKGNILERFSAQQFPDLHSELNLSSLELGDSALYFCASSVASGTNTGELFFGEGSRLTVL.

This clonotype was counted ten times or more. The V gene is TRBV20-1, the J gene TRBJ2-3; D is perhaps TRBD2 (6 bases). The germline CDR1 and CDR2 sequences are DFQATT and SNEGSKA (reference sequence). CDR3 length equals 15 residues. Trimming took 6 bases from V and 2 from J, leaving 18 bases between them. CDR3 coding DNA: TGCAGTGCCCGTCCCCCGGGAGAAGTCACAGATACGCAGTATTTT. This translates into CSARPPGEVTDTQYF.

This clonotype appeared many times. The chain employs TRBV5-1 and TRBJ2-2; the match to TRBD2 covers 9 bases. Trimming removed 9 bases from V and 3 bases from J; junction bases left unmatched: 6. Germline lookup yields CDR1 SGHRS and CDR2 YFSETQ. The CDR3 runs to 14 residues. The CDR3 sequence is CATRSGSDTGELFF. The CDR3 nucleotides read TGCGCCACCCGTAGCGGGAGCGACACCGGGGAGCTGTTTTTT.

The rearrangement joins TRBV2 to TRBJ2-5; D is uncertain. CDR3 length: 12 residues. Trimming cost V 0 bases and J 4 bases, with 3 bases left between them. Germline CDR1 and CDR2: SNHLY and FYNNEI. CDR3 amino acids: CASSEARETQYF. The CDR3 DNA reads TGTGCCAGCAGTGAAGCGCGAGAGACCCAGTACTTC.

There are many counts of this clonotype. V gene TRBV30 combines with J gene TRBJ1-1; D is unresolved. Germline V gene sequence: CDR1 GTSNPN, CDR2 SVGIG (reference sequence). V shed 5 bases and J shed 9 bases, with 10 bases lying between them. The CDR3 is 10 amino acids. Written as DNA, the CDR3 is TGTGCCTGGTATAGTCCCCAAGCTTTCTTT. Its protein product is CAWYSPQAFF. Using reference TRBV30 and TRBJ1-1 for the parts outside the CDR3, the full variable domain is SQTIHQWPATLVQPVGSPLSLECTVEGTSNPNLYWYRQAAGRGLQLLFYSVGIGQISSEVPQNLSASRPQDRQFILSSKKLLLSDSGFYLCAWYSPQAFFGQGTRLTVV.